This T cell receptor beta chain was sequenced for a study of PD-1 blockade in mismatch repair-deficient tumors. General study findings and limits: Tumor-resident clones, often undetectable pretreatment in blood, expanded then contracted after pembrolizumab.

This clone has a single count. The antigen remains unidentified. Every patient had mismatch repair deficiency by PCR or immunohistochemistry. TCRs were sequenced from three patients responding to pembrolizumab. Clones were sequenced by immunoSEQ multiplex PCR, and TCRdb holds only the in-frame ones, with some missing. The sample carries some 120,000 clones, 60% to 85% recorded once. The CDR3 extends over 14 amino acids. Trimming cost V 5 bases and J 12 bases, with 20 bases left between them. The germline V gene encodes CDR1 SGHAT and CDR2 FQNNGV. The sequence was collected from an adult with mismatch repair-deficient cancer. The genes are TRBV11-2 and TRBJ2-1; TRBD2 is a possible D gene (6 bases). The specimen comprised peripheral blood, sampled around 60 weeks after starting pembrolizumab. This chain's CDR3 is CASSPPEAGSRQFF. Written as DNA, the CDR3 is TGTGCCAGCAGCCCCCCCGAAGCCGGGAGCCGGCAGTTCTTC.